A single sample gave rise to the 25 T cell receptor beta chains below, sequenced in a study of blood T cell repertoires in COVID-19. The assay was immunoSEQ multiplex PCR, and TCRdb's table has in-frame clones only and misses some. The sample comprises about 68,000 clones, approximately 92% of which are singletons, and about 2.9% rests with the top ten. Sequenced sample: peripheral blood. The receptors originated from a man aged 50-59 years with acute or convalescent COVID-19.

The chain employs TRBV13 and TRBJ2-5; 14 bases agree with TRBD2. Germline lookup yields CDR1 PRHDT and CDR2 FYEKMQ (reference sequence). The length of the CDR3 is 18 residues. V dropped 0 bases and J dropped 4; count of bases not matched to a gene: 7. In DNA form, the CDR3 reads TGTGCCAGCAGCTTAGGGGCGTCCGGGACTAGCGGGAGAGAGACCCAGTACTTC. It is translated as CASSLGASGTSGRETQYF.

The chain links TRBV2 to TRBJ1-1; 8 bases agree with TRBD1. The germline V gene encodes CDR1 SNHLY and CDR2 FYNNEI. The CDR3 sequence is 17 residues long. Unmatched junction bases numbered 13, after V lost 6 bases and J lost 1 base. CDR3 DNA sequence: TGTGCCAGCAGCCAGACAGGGGTCAGGGAAGGGAACACTGAAGCTTTCTTT. This sequence encodes CASSQTGVREGNTEAFF.

The CDR3 reads CASSSQIDGFGGAQHF. The CDR3 DNA reads as TGTGCCAGCAGCTCCCAGATCGACGGTTTCGGGGGTGCCCAGCATTTT. The V call is TRBV9, the J call TRBJ1-5; perhaps TRBD1 as D (5 bases). The V end lost 4 bases, the J end lost 11 bases, and 25 bases lay between the germline ends. Per the germline V gene, CDR1 is SGDLS and CDR2 is YYNGEE. The CDR3 has 16 residues.

The chain carries TRBV7-8 and TRBJ2-1; 9 bases fit TRBD2. Trimming removed 0 bases from V and 10 bases from J; junction bases left unmatched: 4. There are 14 residues in the CDR3. Looked up from germline, CDR1 is SGHVS and CDR2 is FQNEAQ. CDR3 protein: CASSLASGSGEQFF. As DNA, the CDR3 is TGTGCCAGCAGCTTAGCTAGCGGGAGTGGGGAGCAGTTCTTC.

The rearrangement joins TRBV10-3 to TRBJ1-1; D might be TRBD1 (5 bases). Germline V gives CDR1 ENHRY, CDR2 SYGVKD. The CDR3 has 13 amino acids. V lost 4 bases and J 3 bases, leaving 9 bases between the germline ends. The CDR3 DNA is TGTGCCATCAGTGTGGGAGGGGACACTGAAGCTTTCTTT. Translated, it gives CAISVGGDTEAFF.

The chain is built from TRBV9 and TRBJ1-4, with 7 bases fitting TRBD1. V was clipped by 0 bases and J by 4 bases; unmatched bases: 3. This CDR3 comprises 15 residues. Germline CDR1 SGDLS, CDR2 YYNGEE. CDR3 loop: CASSVAAGGNEKLFF. The CDR3, as DNA: TGTGCCAGCAGCGTAGCGGCAGGGGGTAATGAAAAACTGTTTTTT. The variable domain in full, completed from reference TRBV9 and TRBJ1-4, reads DSGVTQTPKHLITATGQRVTLRCSPRSGDLSVYWYQQSLDQGLQFLIQYYNGEERAKGNILERFSAQQFPDLHSELNLSSLELGDSALYFCASSVAAGGNEKLFFGSGTQLSVL.

This chain links TRBV6-1 with TRBJ1-1, with D possibly matching TRBD1 (6 bases). Germline CDR1 reads MNHNS; CDR2 reads SASEGT. Trimming took off 6 bases at V and 1 base at J, with 15 bases between the two ends. This CDR3 is 15 amino acids long. The CDR3 DNA sequence: TGTGCCAGCAGATCGATTGGGGGCGGGAACACTGAAGCTTTCTTT. This sequence encodes CASRSIGGGNTEAFF.

This chain uses TRBV28 with TRBJ2-5; possible D gene TRBD1, 6 bases. CDR1 and CDR2 (germline): MDHEN, SYDVKM. The V gene lost 6 bases and the J gene lost 1 base, with 9 bases spanning the gap. The CDR3 is made up of 13 amino acids. CDR3 bases: TGTGCCAGCAGACGACAGGCCCAAGAGACCCAGTACTTC. Translation gives CASRRQAQETQYF. The whole variable domain, filled in from reference TRBV28 and TRBJ2-5, reads DVKVTQSSRYLVKRTGEKVFLECVQDMDHENMFWYRQDPGLGLRLIYFSYDVKMKEKGDIPEGYSVSREKKERFSLILESASTNQTSMYLCASRRQAQETQYFGPGTRLLVL.

The chain employs TRBV24-1 and TRBJ1-2, with D perhaps TRBD1 (5 bases). CDR3 length: 14 amino acids. Germline CDR1 is KGHDR and CDR2 is SFDVKD. Between the trimmed V and J ends, which lost 2 bases and 4 bases, there was a span of 10 bases. The CDR3 protein is CATSDSGITYGYTF. DNA of the CDR3: TGTGCCACCAGTGATTCAGGGATTACCTATGGCTACACCTTC.

The J gene is TRBJ1-5, the V gene TRBV5-5, with D possibly being TRBD1 (5 bases). The CDR3 length is 16 residues. Between the trimmed V and J ends, which lost 0 bases and 3 bases, there was a span of 13 bases. Germline V gene data show CDR1 as SGHKS and CDR2 as YYEKEE (reference sequence). Written as DNA, the CDR3 is TGTGCCAGCAGCTTGGAAGGGGATCGCCCCAATCAGCCCCAGCATTTT. This codes for CASSLEGDRPNQPQHF.

This clone was observed once. The chain carries TRBV5-4 and TRBJ2-1; 7 nucleotides align to TRBD2. The germline V gene has CDR1 SGHNT and CDR2 YYREEE (reference sequence). V was pared by 0 bases and J by 2 bases, with 5 bases of the junction left unmatched. This CDR3 spans 16 amino acids. The CDR3 sequence is CASSLAAGATYNEQFF. DNA of the CDR3: TGTGCCAGCAGCTTGGCGGCGGGAGCGACCTACAATGAGCAGTTCTTC.

The chain recombines TRBV18 with TRBJ1-5; no reliable D call. The CDR3 totals 13 residues. V lost 0 bases, J lost 4 bases, and 4 bases lay in between. Looked up from germline, CDR1 is KGHSH and CDR2 is LQKENI. The CDR3 spells CASSPPQNQPQHF. CDR3 DNA: TGTGCCAGCTCACCACCTCAGAATCAGCCCCAGCATTTT.

The gene calls are TRBV21-1 and TRBJ1-2; the table's D call of TRBD1 was not tested on the DNA. TRBV21-1 is classified as a pseudogene. The CDR3 is 13 residues long. DNA for the CDR3: TGTGCCAGCAGCCAGGGCAGCAGCTATGGCTACACCTTC. Encoded protein: CASSQGSSYGYTF.

The rearrangement joins TRBV18 to TRBJ1-1; 7 nucleotides agree with TRBD1. Germline CDR1 is KGHSH and CDR2 is LQKENI. This CDR3 has 15 amino acids. V lost 3 bases, J lost 5 bases, and 9 bases stayed unmatched. The CDR3 protein is CASSPLDRVETEAFF. Written as DNA, the CDR3 is TGTGCCAGCTCACCCCTAGACAGGGTGGAGACTGAAGCTTTCTTT.

V and J are TRBV6-5 and TRBJ1-3; TRBD1 matches 10 bases. This CDR3 is 15 amino acids long. Trimming at V came to 8 bases and at J to 5 bases, leaving 9 bases not matched to a gene. Per germline, CDR1 MNHEY and CDR2 SVGAGI. CDR3 residues: CASGIPDRGRNTIYF. The CDR3 coding sequence is TGTGCCAGCGGGATTCCCGACAGGGGGCGAAACACCATATATTTT.

The rearrangement joins TRBV5-6 to TRBJ1-1; 9 bases are shared with TRBD1. There are 17 residues in the CDR3. Germline CDR1 and CDR2: SGHDT and YYEEEE. Trimming at V came to 0 bases and at J to 0 bases, leaving 6 bases not matched to a gene. DNA for the CDR3: TGTGCCAGCAGCTTGGCTGGGACAGGGCAATTGAACACTGAAGCTTTCTTT. It codes for CASSLAGTGQLNTEAFF.

The chain has TRBV14 and TRBJ1-2; perhaps TRBD1 as D (6 bases). Looked up from germline, CDR1 is SGHDN and CDR2 is FVKESK. This CDR3 is built from 14 residues. The ends were cut back, 2 bases at V and 5 bases at J, with 12 bases in the middle. The DNA of the CDR3 is TGTGCCAGCAGCCAATTAAACAGGGTGTATGGCTACACCTTC. Its protein is CASSQLNRVYGYTF. The variable domain in full, completed from reference TRBV14 and TRBJ1-2, reads EAGVTQFPSHSVIEKGQTVTLRCDPISGHDNLYWYRRVMGKEIKFLLHFVKESKQDESGMPNNRFLAERTGGTYSTLKVQPAELEDSGVYFCASSQLNRVYGYTFGSGTRLTVV.

This sequence joins TRBV5-4 and TRBJ2-1, with 13 bases matching TRBD2. Germline V gene sequence: CDR1 SGHNT, CDR2 YYREEE (reference sequence). The CDR3 spans 16 residues. J gave up 3 bases and V 4 bases, and 4 bases lay outside the gene matches. The CDR3 spells CASSPGTSGNYNEQFF. The CDR3 DNA follows: TGTGCCAGCAGCCCAGGGACTAGCGGGAACTACAATGAGCAGTTCTTC.

The rearrangement links TRBV5-1 to TRBJ2-4; D is ambiguous. Per germline, CDR1 SGHRS and CDR2 YFSETQ. The CDR3 covers 14 residues. Deletions cut 1 base from V and 6 bases from J, with 11 bases between. The CDR3 loop reads CASSLSPEANIQYF. In DNA, the CDR3 is TGCGCCAGCAGCTTGTCCCCAGAGGCAAACATTCAGTACTTC.

This clone was observed a single time. Here the CDR3 DNA reads TGTGCCAGCAGCCCCACCGGCGGACTAGCGGGGCCTAGCACAGATACGCAGTATTTT. This gives the protein CASSPTGGLAGPSTDTQYF. V and J are TRBV7-9 and TRBJ2-3; 12 bases map to TRBD2. CDR3 length: 19 residues. V gave up 5 bases and J gave up 0 bases; unmatched junction bases: 12. Germline values: CDR1 SEHNR, CDR2 FQNEAQ (reference sequence).

This clone was seen just once. The rearrangement uses TRBV2 and TRBJ2-2; tentative D call: TRBD1 (5 bases). The V and J ends lost 7 bases and 0 bases respectively, with 9 bases between them. Germline lookup yields CDR1 SNHLY and CDR2 FYNNEI. The CDR3 sequence is 14 residues long. CDR3 sequence (DNA): TGTGCCAGCATCCCGGACACGAACACCGGGGAGCTGTTTTTT. Translating it yields CASIPDTNTGELFF.

V gene TRBV19 combines with J gene TRBJ2-3, with 8 bases identical to TRBD2. V lost 4 bases and J lost 4; bases outside the gene matches: 7. CDR1 and CDR2 (germline): LNHDA, SQIVND (reference sequence). CDR3 length: 15 amino acids. CDR3 DNA sequence: TGTGCCAGTAGTACAAGCGGGAGTCGGGCAGATACGCAGTATTTT. Translating gives CASSTSGSRADTQYF.

This chain uses TRBV2 with TRBJ1-2; no clear D. Per germline, CDR1 SNHLY and CDR2 FYNNEI. V was trimmed by 6 bases and J by 8 bases, leaving 19 bases between them. There are 14 residues in the CDR3. CDR3 residues: CASSVEWDSGGYTF. The CDR3 region has the DNA TGTGCCAGCAGCGTCGAATGGGATTCGGGAGGCTACACCTTC.

The CDR3 coding sequence is TGTGCCAGCAGTTTACACGGACAGGCGAACTATGGCTACACCTTC. This gives the protein CASSLHGQANYGYTF. The gene calls are TRBV25-1 and TRBJ1-2, with 7 positions matching TRBD1. V was clipped by 5 bases and J by 2 bases; unmatched bases: 8. This CDR3 is 15 amino acids long. In germline, CDR1 is MGHDK, CDR2 SYGVNS.

V gene TRBV2 combines with J gene TRBJ1-6, with TRBD1 matching over 9 bases. From germline, CDR1 is SNHLY and CDR2 FYNNEI. The length of the CDR3 is 16 residues. Trimming took 6 bases from V and 7 from J; bases not matched to a gene: 10. This CDR3 is CASSLMGQGLNSPLHF. CDR3 nucleotides: TGTGCCAGCAGCCTAATGGGACAGGGACTCAATTCACCCCTCCACTTT.